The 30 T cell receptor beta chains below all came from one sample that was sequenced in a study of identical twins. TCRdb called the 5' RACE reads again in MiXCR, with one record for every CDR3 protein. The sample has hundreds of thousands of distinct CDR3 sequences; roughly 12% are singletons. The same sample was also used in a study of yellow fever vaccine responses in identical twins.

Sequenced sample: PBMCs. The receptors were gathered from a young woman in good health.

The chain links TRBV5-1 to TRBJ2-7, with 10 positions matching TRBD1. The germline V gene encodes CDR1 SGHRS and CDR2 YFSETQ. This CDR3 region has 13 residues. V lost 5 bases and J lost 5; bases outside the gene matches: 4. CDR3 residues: CASSSGTGDEQYF. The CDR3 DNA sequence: TGCGCCAGCAGTTCCGGGACAGGGGACGAGCAGTACTTC.

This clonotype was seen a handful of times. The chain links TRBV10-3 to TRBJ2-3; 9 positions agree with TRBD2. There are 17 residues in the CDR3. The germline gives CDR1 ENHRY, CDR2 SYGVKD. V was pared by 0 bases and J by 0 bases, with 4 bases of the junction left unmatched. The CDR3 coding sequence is TGTGCCATCAGTGAGTCAGCTAGCGGGACTAGCACAGATACGCAGTATTTT. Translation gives CAISESASGTSTDTQYF.

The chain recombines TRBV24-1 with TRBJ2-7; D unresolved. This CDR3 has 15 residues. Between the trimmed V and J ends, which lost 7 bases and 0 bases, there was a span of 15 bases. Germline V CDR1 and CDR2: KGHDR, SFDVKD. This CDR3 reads CATSECPVSSYEQYV. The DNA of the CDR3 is TGTGCCACCAGCGAATGCCCAGTGAGCTCCTACGAGCAGTACGTC.

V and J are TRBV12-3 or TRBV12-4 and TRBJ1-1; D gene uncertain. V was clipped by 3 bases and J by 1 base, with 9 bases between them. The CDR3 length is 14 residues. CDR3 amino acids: CASSLEYWNTEAFF. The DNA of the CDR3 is TGTGCCAGCAGTTTGGAGTATTGGAACACTGAAGCTTTCTTT.

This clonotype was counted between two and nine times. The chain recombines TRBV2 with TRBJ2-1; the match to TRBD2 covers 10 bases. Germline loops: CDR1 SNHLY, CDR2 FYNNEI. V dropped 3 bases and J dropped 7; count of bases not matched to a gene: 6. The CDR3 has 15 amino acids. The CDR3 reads CASSESLAGPNEQFF. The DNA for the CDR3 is TGTGCCAGCAGTGAGTCACTAGCGGGACCGAATGAGCAGTTCTTC.

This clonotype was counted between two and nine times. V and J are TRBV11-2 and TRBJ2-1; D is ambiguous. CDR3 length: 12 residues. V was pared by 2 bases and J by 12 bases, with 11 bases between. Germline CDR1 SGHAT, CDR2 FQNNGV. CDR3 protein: CASSLSTQVQFF. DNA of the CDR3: TGTGCCAGCAGCTTAAGTACCCAGGTGCAGTTCTTC.

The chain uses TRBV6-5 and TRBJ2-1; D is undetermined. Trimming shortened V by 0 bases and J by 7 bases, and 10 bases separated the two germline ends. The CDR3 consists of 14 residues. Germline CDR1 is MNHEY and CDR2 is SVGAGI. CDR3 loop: CASSYSRRPNEQFF. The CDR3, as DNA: TGTGCCAGCAGTTACTCACGAAGACCTAATGAGCAGTTCTTC.

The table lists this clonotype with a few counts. Here the CDR3 DNA reads TGTGCTAGTGGTTTGCAGTTCCCCGGGGAGCTGTTTTTT. Translation: CASGLQFPGELFF. The chain has TRBV12-5 and TRBJ2-2, with D unresolved. This CDR3 has 13 amino acids. Trimming removed 2 bases at V and 6 bases at J, with 7 bases between. CDR1 and CDR2 (germline): LGHNT, FRNRAP.

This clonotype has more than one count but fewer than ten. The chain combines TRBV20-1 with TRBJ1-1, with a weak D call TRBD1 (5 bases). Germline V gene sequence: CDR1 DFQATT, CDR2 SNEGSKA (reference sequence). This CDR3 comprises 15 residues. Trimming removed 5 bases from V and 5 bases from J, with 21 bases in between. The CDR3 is CSAPPGGGVITEAFF. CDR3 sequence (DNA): TGCAGTGCTCCCCCTGGGGGGGGAGTTATAACTGAAGCTTTCTTT.

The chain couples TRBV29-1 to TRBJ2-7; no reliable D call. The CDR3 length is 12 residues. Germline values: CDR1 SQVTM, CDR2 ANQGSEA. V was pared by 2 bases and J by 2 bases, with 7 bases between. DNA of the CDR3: TGCAGCGTTGAAATCAGGCCCTACGAGCAGTACTTC. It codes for CSVEIRPYEQYF.

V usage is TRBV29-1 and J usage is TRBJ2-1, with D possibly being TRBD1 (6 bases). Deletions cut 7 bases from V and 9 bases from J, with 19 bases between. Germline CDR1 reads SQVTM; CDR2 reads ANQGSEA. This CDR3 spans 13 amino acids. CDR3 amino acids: CSDCYREVGEQFF. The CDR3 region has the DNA TGCAGCGACTGTTACAGGGAAGTTGGTGAGCAGTTCTTC.

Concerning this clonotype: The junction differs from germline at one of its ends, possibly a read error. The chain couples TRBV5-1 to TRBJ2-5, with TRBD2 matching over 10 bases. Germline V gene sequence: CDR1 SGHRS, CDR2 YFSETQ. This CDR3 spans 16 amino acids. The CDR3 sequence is CVSSLEASGSGETQYF. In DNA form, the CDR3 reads TGCGTCAGCAGCTTGGAGGCTAGCGGGAGTGGGGAGACCCAGTACTTC. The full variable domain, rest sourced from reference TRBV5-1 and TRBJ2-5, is KAGVTQTPRYLIKTRGQQVTLSCSPISGHRSVSWYQQTPGQGLQFLFEYFSETQRNKGNFPGRFSGRQFSNSRSEMNVSTLELGDSALYLCVSSLEASGSGETQYFGPGTRLLVL.

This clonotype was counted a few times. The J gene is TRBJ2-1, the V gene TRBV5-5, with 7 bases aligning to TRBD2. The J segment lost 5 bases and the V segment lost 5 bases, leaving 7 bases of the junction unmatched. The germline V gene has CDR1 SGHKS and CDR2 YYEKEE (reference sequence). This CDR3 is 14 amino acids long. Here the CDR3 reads CASSSAAGNNEQFF. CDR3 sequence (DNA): TGTGCCAGCAGTTCTGCAGCGGGAAACAATGAGCAGTTCTTC.

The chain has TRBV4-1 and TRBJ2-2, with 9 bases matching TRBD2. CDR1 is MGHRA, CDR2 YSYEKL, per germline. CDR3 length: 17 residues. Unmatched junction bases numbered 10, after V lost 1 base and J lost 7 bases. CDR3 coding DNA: TGCGCCAGCAGCCAAGTTTGGGGCGGGGGGGCCGGCGGGGAGCTGTTTTTT. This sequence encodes CASSQVWGGGAGGELFF.

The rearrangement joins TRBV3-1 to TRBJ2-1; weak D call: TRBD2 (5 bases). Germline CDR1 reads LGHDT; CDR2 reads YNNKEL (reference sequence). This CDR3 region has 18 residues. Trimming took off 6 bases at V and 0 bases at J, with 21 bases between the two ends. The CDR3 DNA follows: TGTGCCAGCAGACACGGCCCCCCTAGCACGGTCTCCTACAATGAGCAGTTCTTC. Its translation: CASRHGPPSTVSYNEQFF.

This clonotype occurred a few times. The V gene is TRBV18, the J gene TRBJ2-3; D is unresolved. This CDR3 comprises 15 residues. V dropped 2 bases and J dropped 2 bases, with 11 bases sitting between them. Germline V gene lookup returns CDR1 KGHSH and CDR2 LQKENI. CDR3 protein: CASSPGRQSTDTQYF. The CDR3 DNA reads TGTGCCAGCTCACCAGGGCGTCAGTCCACAGATACGCAGTATTTT.

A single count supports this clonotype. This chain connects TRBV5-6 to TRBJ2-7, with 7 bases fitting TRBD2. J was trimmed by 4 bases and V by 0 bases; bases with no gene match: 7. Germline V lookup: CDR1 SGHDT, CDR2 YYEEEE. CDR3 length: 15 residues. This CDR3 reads CASSLARGVTYEQYV. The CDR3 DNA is TGTGCCAGCAGCTTGGCCCGGGGGGTAACTTACGAGCAGTACGTC.

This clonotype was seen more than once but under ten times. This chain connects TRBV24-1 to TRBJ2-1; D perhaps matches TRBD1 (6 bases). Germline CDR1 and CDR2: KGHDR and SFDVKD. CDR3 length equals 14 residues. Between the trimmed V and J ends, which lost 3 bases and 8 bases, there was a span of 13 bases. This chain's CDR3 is CATSDPTGHYEQFF. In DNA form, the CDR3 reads TGTGCCACCAGTGATCCTACGGGACACTATGAGCAGTTCTTC.

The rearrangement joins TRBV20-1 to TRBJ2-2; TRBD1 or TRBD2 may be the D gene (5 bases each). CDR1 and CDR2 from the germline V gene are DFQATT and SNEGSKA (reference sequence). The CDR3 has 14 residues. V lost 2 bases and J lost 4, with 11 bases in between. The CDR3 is CSARQPGRTGELFF. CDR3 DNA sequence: TGCAGTGCTAGACAACCGGGGCGCACCGGGGAGCTGTTTTTT.

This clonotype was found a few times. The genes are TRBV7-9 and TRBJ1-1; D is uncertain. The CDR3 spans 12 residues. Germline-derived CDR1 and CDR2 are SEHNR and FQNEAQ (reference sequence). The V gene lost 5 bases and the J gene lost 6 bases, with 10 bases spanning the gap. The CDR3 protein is CASSPQPAEAFF. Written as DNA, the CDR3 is TGTGCCAGCAGCCCCCAGCCCGCTGAAGCTTTCTTT.

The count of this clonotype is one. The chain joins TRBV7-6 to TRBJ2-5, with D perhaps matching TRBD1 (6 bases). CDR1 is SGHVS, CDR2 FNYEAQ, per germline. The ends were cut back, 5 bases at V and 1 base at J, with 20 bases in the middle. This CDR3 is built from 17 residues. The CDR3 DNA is TGTGCCAGCAGCCGGACCGGGACACAAAGGGGCCAAGAGACCCAGTACTTC. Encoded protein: CASSRTGTQRGQETQYF.

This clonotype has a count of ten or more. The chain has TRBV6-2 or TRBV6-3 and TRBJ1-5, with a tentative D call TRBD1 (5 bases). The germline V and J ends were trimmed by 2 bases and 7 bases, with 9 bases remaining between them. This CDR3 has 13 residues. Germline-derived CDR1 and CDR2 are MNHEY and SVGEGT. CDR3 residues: CASSYVGTQPQHF. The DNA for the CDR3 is TGTGCCAGCAGTTACGTCGGGACCCAGCCCCAGCATTTT.

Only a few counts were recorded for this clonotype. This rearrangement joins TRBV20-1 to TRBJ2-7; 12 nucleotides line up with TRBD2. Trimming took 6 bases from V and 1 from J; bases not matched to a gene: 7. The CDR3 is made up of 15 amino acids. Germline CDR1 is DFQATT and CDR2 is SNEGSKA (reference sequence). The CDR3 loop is CSAGTSGSKSYEQYF. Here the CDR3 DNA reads TGCAGTGCCGGGACTAGCGGGTCAAAATCCTACGAGCAGTACTTC.

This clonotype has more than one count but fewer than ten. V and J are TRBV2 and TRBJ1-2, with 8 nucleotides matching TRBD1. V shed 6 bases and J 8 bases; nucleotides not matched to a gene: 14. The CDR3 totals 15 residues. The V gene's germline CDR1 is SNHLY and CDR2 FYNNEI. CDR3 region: CASRGSQGALGGYTF. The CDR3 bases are TGTGCCAGCAGGGGCTCCCAGGGGGCGCTTGGAGGCTACACCTTC.

CDR3 region: CASNLNPGDEQYV. CDR3 sequence (DNA): TGTGCCAGCAATCTCAACCCAGGGGACGAGCAGTACGTC. This rearrangement joins TRBV12-3 or TRBV12-4 to TRBJ2-7, with a possible D match to TRBD1 (6 bases). The V end lost 7 bases, the J end lost 5 bases, and 15 bases lay between the germline ends. The CDR3 extends over 13 amino acids.

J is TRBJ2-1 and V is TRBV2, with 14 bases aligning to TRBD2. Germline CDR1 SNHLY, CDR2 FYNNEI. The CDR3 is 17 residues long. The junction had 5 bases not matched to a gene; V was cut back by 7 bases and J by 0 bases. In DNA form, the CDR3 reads TGTGCCAGCAACCGACTAGCGGGGGGGGGCTCCTACAATGAGCAGTTCTTC. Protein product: CASNRLAGGGSYNEQFF.

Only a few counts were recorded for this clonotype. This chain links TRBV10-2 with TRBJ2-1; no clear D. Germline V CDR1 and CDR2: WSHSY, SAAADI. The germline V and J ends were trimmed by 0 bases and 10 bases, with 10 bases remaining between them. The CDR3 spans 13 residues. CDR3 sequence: CASSESLVREQFF. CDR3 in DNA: TGCGCCAGCAGTGAGTCGTTGGTTCGAGAGCAGTTCTTC.

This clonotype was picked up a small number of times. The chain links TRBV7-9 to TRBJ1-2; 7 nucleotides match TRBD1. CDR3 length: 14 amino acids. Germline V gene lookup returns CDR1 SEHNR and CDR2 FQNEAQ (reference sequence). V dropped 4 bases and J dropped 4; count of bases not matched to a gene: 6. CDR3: CASSSGTDIYGYTF. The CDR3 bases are TGTGCCAGCAGCTCCGGGACAGATATCTATGGCTACACCTTC.

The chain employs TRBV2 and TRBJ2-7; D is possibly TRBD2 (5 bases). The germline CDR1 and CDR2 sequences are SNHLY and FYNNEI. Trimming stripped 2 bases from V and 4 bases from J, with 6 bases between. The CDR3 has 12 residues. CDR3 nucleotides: TGTGCCAGCAGTGAAAGGAGGTACGAGCAGTACGTC. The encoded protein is CASSERRYEQYV.

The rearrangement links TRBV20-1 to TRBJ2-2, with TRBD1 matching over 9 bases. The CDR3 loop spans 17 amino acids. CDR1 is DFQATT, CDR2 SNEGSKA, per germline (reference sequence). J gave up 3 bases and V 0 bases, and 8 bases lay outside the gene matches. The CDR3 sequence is CSARDLRQGGDTGELFF. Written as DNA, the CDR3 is TGCAGTGCTAGAGACCTTAGACAGGGGGGCGACACCGGGGAGCTGTTTTTT.